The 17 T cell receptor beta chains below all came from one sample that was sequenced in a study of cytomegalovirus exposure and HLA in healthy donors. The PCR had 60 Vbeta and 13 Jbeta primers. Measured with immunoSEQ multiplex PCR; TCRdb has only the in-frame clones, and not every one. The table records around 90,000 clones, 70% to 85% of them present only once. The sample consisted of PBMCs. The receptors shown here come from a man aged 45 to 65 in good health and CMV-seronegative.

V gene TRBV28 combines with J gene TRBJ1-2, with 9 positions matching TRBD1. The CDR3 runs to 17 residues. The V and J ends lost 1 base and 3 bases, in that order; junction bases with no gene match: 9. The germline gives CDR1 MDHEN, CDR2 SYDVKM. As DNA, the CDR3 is TGTGCCAGCAGTTTATACTTCGGGACAGGGTCCCACTATGGCTACACCTTC. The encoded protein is CASSLYFGTGSHYGYTF.

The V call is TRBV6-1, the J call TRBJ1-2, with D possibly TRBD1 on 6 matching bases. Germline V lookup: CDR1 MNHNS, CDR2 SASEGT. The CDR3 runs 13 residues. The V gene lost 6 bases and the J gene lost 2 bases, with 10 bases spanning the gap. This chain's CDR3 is CASSLQGNYGYTF. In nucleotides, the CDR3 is TGTGCCAGCAGCCTACAGGGAAACTATGGCTACACCTTC.

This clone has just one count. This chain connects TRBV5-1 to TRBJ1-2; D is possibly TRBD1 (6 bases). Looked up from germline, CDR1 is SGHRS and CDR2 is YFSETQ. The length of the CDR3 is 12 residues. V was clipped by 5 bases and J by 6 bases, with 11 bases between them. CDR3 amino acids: CASSTGLDGYTF. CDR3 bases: TGCGCCAGCAGTACAGGGTTGGATGGCTACACCTTC.

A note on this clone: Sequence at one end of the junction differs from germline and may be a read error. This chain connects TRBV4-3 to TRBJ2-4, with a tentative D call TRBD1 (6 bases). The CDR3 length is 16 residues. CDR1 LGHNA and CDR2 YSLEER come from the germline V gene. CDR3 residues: CASSEEWTEAKNIQYF. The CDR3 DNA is TGCGCCAGCAGCGAAGAATGGACAGAAGCCAAAAACATTCAGTACTTC.

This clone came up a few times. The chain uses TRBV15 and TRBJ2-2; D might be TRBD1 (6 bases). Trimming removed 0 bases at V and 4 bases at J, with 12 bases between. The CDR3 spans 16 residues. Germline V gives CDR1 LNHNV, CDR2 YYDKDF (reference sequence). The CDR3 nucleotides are TGTGCCACCAGCAGAGATTGGCCAGGGGTCACCGGGGAGCTGTTTTTT. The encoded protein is CATSRDWPGVTGELFF.

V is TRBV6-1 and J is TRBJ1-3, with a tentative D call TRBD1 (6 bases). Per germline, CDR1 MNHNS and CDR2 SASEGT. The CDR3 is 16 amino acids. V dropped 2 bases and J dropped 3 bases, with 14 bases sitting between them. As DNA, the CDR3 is TGTGCCAGCAGTGAATCTGGGGCAGGGGTTGGAAACACCATATATTTT. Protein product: CASSESGAGVGNTIYF.

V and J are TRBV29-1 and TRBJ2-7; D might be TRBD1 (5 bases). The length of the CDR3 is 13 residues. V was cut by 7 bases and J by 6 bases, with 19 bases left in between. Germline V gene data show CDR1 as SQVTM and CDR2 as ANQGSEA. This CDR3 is CSATNGAGTEQYF. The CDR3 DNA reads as TGCAGCGCCACCAATGGGGCCGGTACCGAGCAGTACTTC.

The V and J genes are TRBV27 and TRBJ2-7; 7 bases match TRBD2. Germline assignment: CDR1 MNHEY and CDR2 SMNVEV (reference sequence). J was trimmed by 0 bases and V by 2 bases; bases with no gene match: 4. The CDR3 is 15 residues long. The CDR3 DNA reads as TGTGCCAGCAGTTTACGGGGGGTGAGCTCCTACGAGCAGTACTTC. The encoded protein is CASSLRGVSSYEQYF.

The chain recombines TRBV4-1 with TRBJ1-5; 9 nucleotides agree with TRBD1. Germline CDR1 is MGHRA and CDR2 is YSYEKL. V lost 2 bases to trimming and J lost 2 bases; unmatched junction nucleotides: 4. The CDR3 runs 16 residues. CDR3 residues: CASSQPGQGGNQPQHF. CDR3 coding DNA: TGCGCCAGCAGCCAACCGGGACAGGGAGGCAATCAGCCCCAGCATTTT.

The CDR3 nucleotides are TGTGCCAGCTCACTATCCGGGACTTTCCAAGAGACCCAGTACTTC. This translates into CASSLSGTFQETQYF. The V gene is TRBV18, the J gene TRBJ2-5; D is possibly TRBD2 (6 bases). The germline V gene encodes CDR1 KGHSH and CDR2 LQKENI. There are 15 residues in the CDR3. V lost 4 bases to trimming and J lost 1 base, with 13 bases between them.

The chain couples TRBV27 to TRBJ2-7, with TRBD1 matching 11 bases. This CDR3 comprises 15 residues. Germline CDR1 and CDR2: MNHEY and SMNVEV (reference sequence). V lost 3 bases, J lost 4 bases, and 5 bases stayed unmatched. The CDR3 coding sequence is TGTGCCAGCAGTTTTGGACAGGGGGCCTCTTACGAGCAGTACTTC. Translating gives CASSFGQGASYEQYF.

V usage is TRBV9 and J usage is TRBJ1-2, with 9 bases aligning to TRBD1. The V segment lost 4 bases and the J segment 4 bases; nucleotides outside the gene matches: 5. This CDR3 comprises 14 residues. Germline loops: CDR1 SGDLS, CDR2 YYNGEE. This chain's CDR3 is CASSTRQGGYGYTF. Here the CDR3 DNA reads TGTGCCAGCAGCACCCGACAGGGGGGCTATGGCTACACCTTC. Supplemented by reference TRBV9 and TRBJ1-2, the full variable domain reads DSGVTQTPKHLITATGQRVTLRCSPRSGDLSVYWYQQSLDQGLQFLIQYYNGEERAKGNILERFSAQQFPDLHSELNLSSLELGDSALYFCASSTRQGGYGYTFGSGTRLTVV.

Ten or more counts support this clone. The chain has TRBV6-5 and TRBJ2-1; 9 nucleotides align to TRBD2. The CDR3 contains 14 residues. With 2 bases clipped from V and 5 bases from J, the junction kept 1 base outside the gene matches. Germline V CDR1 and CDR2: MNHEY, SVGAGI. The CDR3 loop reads CASSYLAGNNEQFF. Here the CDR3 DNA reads TGTGCCAGCAGTTACCTAGCGGGAAACAATGAGCAGTTCTTC.

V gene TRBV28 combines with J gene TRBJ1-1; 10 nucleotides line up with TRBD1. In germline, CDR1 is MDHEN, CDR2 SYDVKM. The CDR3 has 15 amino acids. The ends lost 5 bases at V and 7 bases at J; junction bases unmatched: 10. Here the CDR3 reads CASSPAGQGISEAFF. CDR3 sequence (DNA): TGTGCCAGCAGTCCTGCGGGACAGGGGATCAGTGAAGCTTTCTTT.

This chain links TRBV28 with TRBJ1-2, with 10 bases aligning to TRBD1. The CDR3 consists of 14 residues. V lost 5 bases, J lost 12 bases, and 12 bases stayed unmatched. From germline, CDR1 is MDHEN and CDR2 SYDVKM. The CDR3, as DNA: TGTGCCAGCAGTCCCTCACCTGGGACAGGGGATCACACCTTC. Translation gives CASSPSPGTGDHTF.

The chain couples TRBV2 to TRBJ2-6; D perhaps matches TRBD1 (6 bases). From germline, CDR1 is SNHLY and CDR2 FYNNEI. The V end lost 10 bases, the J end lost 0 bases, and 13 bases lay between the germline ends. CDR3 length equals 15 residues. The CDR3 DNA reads TGTGCCATCACAGGGAACCACTCTGGGGCCAACGTCCTGACTTTC. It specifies CAITGNHSGANVLTF.

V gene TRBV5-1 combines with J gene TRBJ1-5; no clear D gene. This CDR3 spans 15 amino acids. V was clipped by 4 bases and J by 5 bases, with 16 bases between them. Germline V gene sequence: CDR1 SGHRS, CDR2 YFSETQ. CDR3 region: CASSPQAGNYQPQHF. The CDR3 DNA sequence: TGCGCCAGCAGCCCTCAGGCAGGAAACTATCAGCCCCAGCATTTT. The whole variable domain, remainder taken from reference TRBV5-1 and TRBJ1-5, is KAGVTQTPRYLIKTRGQQVTLSCSPISGHRSVSWYQQTPGQGLQFLFEYFSETQRNKGNFPGRFSGRQFSNSRSEMNVSTLELGDSALYLCASSPQAGNYQPQHFGDGTRLSIL.